This T cell receptor (beta chain) was documented in a study of T cell changes during pregnancy in multiple sclerosis. Germline trimming cut 0 bases from V and 2 bases from J; bases unmatched to any gene: 13. Germline CDR1 reads LNHNV; CDR2 reads YYDKDF (reference sequence). The CDR3 sequence is 20 residues long. This table comes from immunoSEQ multiplex PCR, and its TCRdb copy is limited to in-frame clones, with some not included. The table includes around 31,000 clones, approximately 90% detected once. The J gene is TRBJ2-3, the V gene TRBV15; the match to TRBD2 covers 11 bases. This sample comprised CD4+ T cells from peripheral blood mononuclear cells, obtained in the first trimester of pregnancy. This clonotype was sampled from a female donor with multiple sclerosis, enrolled in a pregnancy study. This CDR3 is CATSRDRSLAGGSNTDTQYF. DNA of the CDR3: TGTGCCACCAGCAGAGATAGGAGCCTAGCGGGGGGCTCGAACACAGATACGCAGTATTTT.